The 9 T cell receptor beta chains reported below all come from one sample, sequenced in a study of T-cell reconstitution after alpha-beta-depleted transplantation in children. For TCRbeta, the library was prepared with unique molecular identifiers. MiXCR, run by TCRdb on the PCR reads, gives a single entry per CDR3 protein. Here the sample spans about 610,000 distinct CDR3 sequences, about a quarter being singletons. The sample consisted of PBMCs, taken before TCRalphabeta/CD19-depleted stem cell transplant. The receptor source for this set is a boy younger than two with Wiskott-Aldrich syndrome, due to receive a stem cell transplant.

The chain couples TRBV20-1 to TRBJ1-6; TRBD1 might be the D (5 bases). The germline V gene has CDR1 DFQATT and CDR2 SNEGSKA (reference sequence). The CDR3 extends over 13 amino acids. Trimming left V 6 bases short and J 9 bases short, with 15 bases between. CDR3 loop: CSARRDPRSPLHF. In DNA form, the CDR3 reads TGCAGTGCACGGAGGGACCCGCGTTCACCCCTCCACTTT.

The chain couples TRBV10-3 to TRBJ2-1, with 16 bases matching TRBD2. The CDR3 sequence is 15 residues long. Germline CDR1 is ENHRY and CDR2 is SYGVKD. The ends lost 9 bases at V and 9 bases at J; junction bases unmatched: 8. The CDR3 bases are TGTGCCATTGCCGGGACTAGCGGGAGGGCCAGTGAGCAGTTCTTC. Encoded protein: CAIAGTSGRASEQFF.

This clonotype was recorded a few times. J is TRBJ2-1 and V is TRBV9, with a possible D match to TRBD2 (7 bases). This CDR3 has 16 residues. V lost 4 bases, J lost 8 bases, and 22 bases lay in between. Germline CDR1 and CDR2: SGDLS and YYNGEE. The CDR3 here is CASSRLGGGSTYEQFF. The CDR3 DNA follows: TGTGCCAGCAGCCGGCTGGGGGGCGGGAGTACCTATGAGCAGTTCTTC.

V and J are TRBV5-5 and TRBJ1-4; a possible D gene is TRBD1 (5 bases). This CDR3 has 15 residues. The V end lost 4 bases, the J end lost 3 bases, and 13 bases lay between the germline ends. Germline assignment: CDR1 SGHKS and CDR2 YYEKEE (reference sequence). DNA of the CDR3: TGTGCCAGCAGCCCTCATGACAGACCTAATGAAAAACTGTTTTTT. This gives the protein CASSPHDRPNEKLFF.

This clonotype was counted only a few times. This chain uses TRBV27 with TRBJ2-7, with 7 bases lining up with TRBD2. From germline, CDR1 is MNHEY and CDR2 SMNVEV (reference sequence). The length of the CDR3 is 14 residues. J gave up 5 bases and V 3 bases, and 7 bases lay outside the gene matches. In DNA, the CDR3 is TGTGCCAGCAGTTTGGGGGGGAGTCTGAACGAGCAGTACTTC. Its translation is CASSLGGSLNEQYF.

V gene TRBV20-1 combines with J gene TRBJ2-7; 9 nucleotides agree with TRBD1. The junction had 14 bases not matched to a gene; V was cut back by 6 bases and J by 2 bases. Germline CDR1 DFQATT, CDR2 SNEGSKA (reference sequence). The CDR3 is 16 residues long. This chain's CDR3 is CSAIAFGTGKTYEQYF. CDR3 bases: TGCAGTGCAATAGCTTTCGGGACAGGGAAAACCTACGAGCAGTACTTC.

Only a few counts were recorded for this clonotype. The chain combines TRBV10-2 with TRBJ2-7; D gene unclear. The CDR3 runs to 11 residues. The germline V gene encodes CDR1 WSHSY and CDR2 SAAADI. V lost 5 bases to trimming and J lost 6 bases, with 8 bases between them. The CDR3 DNA reads as TGCGCCAGCAGTTACCAGCGCGAGCAGTACTTC. Translating it yields CASSYQREQYF.

This clonotype turned up a few times. This chain joins TRBV10-3 and TRBJ2-1; 8 nucleotides match TRBD2. The length of the CDR3 is 19 residues. The junction had 15 bases not matched to a gene; V was cut back by 4 bases and J by 1 base. Germline loops: CDR1 ENHRY, CDR2 SYGVKD. The CDR3 nucleotides read TGTGCCATCAGTGGTTCACATGCTGGACTAGCAGGGTCCTACAATGAGCAGTTCTTC. This codes for CAISGSHAGLAGSYNEQFF.

This clonotype came up a few times. This chain joins TRBV10-3 and TRBJ2-1, with 10 bases lining up with TRBD2. Germline CDR1 is ENHRY and CDR2 is SYGVKD. The V gene end was trimmed by 9 bases and the J gene end by 7 bases; junction bases not matched to a gene: 9. The CDR3 consists of 14 residues. The CDR3 protein is CAIQRLAGENEQFF. The CDR3 DNA is TGTGCCATTCAAAGGCTAGCGGGAGAGAATGAGCAGTTCTTC.